A selection of T cell receptor beta chains follows, all from one sample in a study of T-cell memory formation after mild COVID-19. TCRdb itself ran the 5' RACE reads through MiXCR, one entry per CDR3 protein. The sample includes around 150,000 distinct CDR3 sequences, 31% of them seen just once. Sample: PBMCs or a T cell subset sorted from them (not recorded which). These receptors were collected from an adult woman who had mild COVID-19 (a few samples of this study predate the infection). Cell type and time point are not known. Both conserved end residues are part of each CDR3. A D gene is named only where the DNA matches it firmly. Not all rows give a size; the values are once, few, many and, for expanded clones, a class.

d_gene,j_gene,v_gene,abundance,CDR3aa,CDR3nt
NA,TRBJ2-3,TRBV24-1,NA,CATSWALTDTQYF,TGTGCCACCAGTTGGGCCCTCACAGATACGCAGTATTTT
NA,TRBJ2-2,TRBV5-5,NA,CASSLGQVTAGELFF,TGTGCCAGCAGCTTGGGACAGGTGACGGCCGGGGAGCTGTTTTTT
NA,TRBJ1-1,TRBV4-1,few,CASSQSAAGRNTEAFF,TGCGCCAGCAGCCAAAGCGCGGCAGGGAGAAACACTGAAGCTTTCTTT
NA,TRBJ2-5,TRBV3-1,few,CASSQRLIDQYF,TGTGCCAGCAGCCAAAGGTTGATAGACCAGTACTTC
NA,TRBJ1-1,TRBV11-2,once,CASTVWGDTEAFF,TGTGCCAGCACCGTGTGGGGGGACACTGAAGCTTTCTTT
NA,TRBJ1-6,TRBV7-9,few,CASSFSPGGSPLHF,TGTGCCAGCAGCTTCAGTCCGGGGGGCTCACCCCTCCACTTT
TRBD2,TRBJ2-5,TRBV13,few,CASSFVLAETQYF,TGTGCCAGCAGCTTTGTACTAGCGGAGACCCAGTACTTC
NA,TRBJ2-1,TRBV24-1,few,CATSDLGGYRVNEQFF,TGTGCCACCAGTGATTTGGGGGGCTATAGAGTGAATGAGCAGTTCTTC
NA,TRBJ2-7,TRBV19,NA,CASSITGSHSYEQYF,TGTGCCAGTAGTATAACAGGAAGTCACTCCTACGAGCAGTACTTC
TRBD2,TRBJ2-1,TRBV12-3/TRBV12-4,few,CASGQGTSGGYEQFF,TGTGCCAGCGGCCAAGGGACTAGCGGGGGGTATGAGCAGTTCTTC
NA,TRBJ2-2,TRBV11-2,NA,CASSSRDGNTGELFF,TGTGCCAGCAGCTCCCGGGACGGGAACACCGGGGAGCTGTTTTTT
TRBD1,TRBJ2-5,TRBV7-8,NA,CASSLDRGQETQYF,TGTGCCAGCAGCTTAGACAGGGGCCAAGAGACCCAGTACTTC
NA,TRBJ2-6,TRBV7-3,NA,CASSPGLGTGSGANVLTF,TGTGCCAGCAGCCCCGGATTGGGGACGGGCTCTGGGGCCAACGTCCTGACTTTC
TRBD2,TRBJ2-5,TRBV27,NA,CASTSLGLAEQETQYF,TGTGCCAGCACTTCTCTGGGACTAGCGGAACAAGAGACCCAGTACTTC
TRBD1,TRBJ1-2,TRBV15,few,CATSRVLNLAGGNYGYTF,TGTGCCACCAGCAGAGTCCTCAATTTGGCAGGGGGCAACTATGGCTACACCTTC
TRBD2,TRBJ2-3,TRBV5-1,few,CASSLALAGSTDTQYF,TGCGCCAGCAGCTTGGCCCTAGCGGGGAGCACAGATACGCAGTATTTT
TRBD1,TRBJ2-1,TRBV3-1,NA,CASSRGQGAVNEQFF,TGTGCCAGCAGCCGAGGACAGGGGGCAGTTAATGAGCAGTTCTTC
TRBD2,TRBJ2-1,TRBV6-2/TRBV6-3,few,CASSPGLAGGPWNEQFF,TGTGCCAGCAGCCCGGGACTAGCGGGAGGGCCTTGGAATGAGCAGTTCTTC
NA,TRBJ2-3,TRBV11-1,NA,CASSPSDPWRSTDTQYF,TGTGCCAGCAGCCCCTCCGATCCGTGGCGGAGCACAGATACGCAGTATTTT
NA,TRBJ2-3,TRBV5-5,NA,CASSLMDGHTDTQYF,TGTGCCAGCAGCTTGATGGACGGTCACACAGATACGCAGTATTTT
NA,TRBJ1-2,TRBV29-1,NA,CSVEYGYTF,TGCAGCGTTGAGTATGGCTACACCTTC
NA,TRBJ2-5,TRBV7-9,NA,CASSSPGNQYF,TGTGCCAGCAGCTCCCCAGGGAACCAGTACTTC
NA,TRBJ2-1,TRBV18,NA,CASSPLTRNNEQFF,TGTGCCAGCTCACCCTTGACCCGGAACAATGAGCAGTTCTTC
NA,TRBJ1-2,TRBV12-3/TRBV12-4,NA,CASSLSSGYTF,TGTGCCAGCAGTTTAAGCTCTGGCTACACCTTC
NA,TRBJ2-7,TRBV15,NA,CATGEAGRYEQYF,TGTGCCACCGGGGAGGCCGGTAGGTACGAGCAGTACTTC
TRBD2,TRBJ2-5,TRBV6-5,few,CASRRTSGGGETQYF,TGTGCCAGCAGACGGACTAGCGGGGGAGGAGAGACCCAGTACTTC
NA,TRBJ2-3,TRBV11-2,few,CASSLVGLGPDTQYF,TGTGCCAGCAGCTTAGTCGGGCTAGGACCAGATACGCAGTATTTT
NA,TRBJ2-7,TRBV4-3,NA,CASSQGRGGGDEQYF,TGCGCCAGCAGCCAAGGTAGGGGAGGTGGGGACGAGCAGTACTTC
NA,TRBJ2-1,TRBV6-1,NA,CASMIERSRLGEQFF,TGTGCCAGCATGATTGAGAGATCAAGGTTGGGGGAGCAGTTCTTC
NA,TRBJ2-7,TRBV7-9,NA,CASSLSGTSFIYEQYF,TGTGCCAGCAGCTTAAGCGGGACAAGTTTTATCTACGAGCAGTACTTC
NA,TRBJ2-1,TRBV7-9,many,CASRAGTANNEQFF,TGTGCCAGCAGGGCGGGGACAGCTAACAATGAGCAGTTCTTC
NA,TRBJ1-6,TRBV6-1,NA,CASSGFQGFYNSPLHF,TGTGCCAGCAGTGGTTTCCAGGGGTTCTATAATTCACCCCTCCACTTT
NA,TRBJ1-2,TRBV20-1,NA,CSAGQGHYGYTF,TGCAGTGCTGGCCAGGGGCACTATGGCTACACCTTC
NA,TRBJ2-7,TRBV12-3/TRBV12-4,NA,CASSLTDYEQYF,TGTGCCAGCAGTTTGACAGACTACGAGCAGTACTTC
NA,TRBJ2-2,TRBV9,NA,CASSVVSGIDTGELFF,TGTGCCAGCAGCGTAGTGTCAGGGATTGACACCGGGGAGCTGTTTTTT
NA,TRBJ2-7,TRBV7-6,NA,CASSLGANSYEQYF,TGTGCCAGCAGCTTAGGGGCCAATTCCTACGAGCAGTACTTC
NA,TRBJ2-1,TRBV7-2,few,CASSFPAGDEQFF,TGTGCCAGCAGCTTCCCGGCTGGAGATGAGCAGTTCTTC
TRBD1,TRBJ1-1,TRBV18,many,CASSPDRVNTEAFF,TGTGCCAGCTCACCGGACAGGGTCAACACTGAAGCTTTCTTT
TRBD2,TRBJ2-3,TRBV7-2,few,CASSLPSAGVIDTQYF,TGTGCCAGCAGCTTACCTTCGGCGGGAGTGATAGATACGCAGTATTTT